Sequencing of this TCR beta chain was carried out in a study of regulatory T cells in long-lasting Graves disease. CDR3 size: 16 residues. The V end was cut by 4 bases, the J end by 10 bases, with 20 bases between. The germline V gene encodes CDR1 SEHNR and CDR2 FQNEAQ (reference sequence). Findings of the study overall: The study found TRBV28, TRBJ1-2 and TRBJ2-5 favored in persistent disease.

The time point denotes: newly diagnosed GD, antithyroid drugs for less than 3 months. PBMCs were the source of the RNA used for TCR sequencing. This clonotype was counted between two and nine times. Its target is not known. Library construction for TCR beta used iRepertoire HTBI primers and Arm-PCR of CDR3 regions. TCRdb redid the calling of the multiplex PCR reads with MiXCR, one entry per CDR3 protein. The repertoire has roughly 560,000 distinct CDR3 sequences, more than 15% of them found once; the top ten carry approximately 25%. These data also featured in a second study, about T cells in Graves' hyperthyroidism and ophthalmopathy. That source adds: Aged 18 to 65, the patients had hyperthyroidism that was newly diagnosed and had lasted under 2 months. The primer set for the first-round RT-PCR of the TCR CDR3 was HTBI. By a 13 V-J model, ophthalmopathy was set apart from stable hyperthyroidism.

This specimen consisted of peripheral blood mononuclear cells (PBMCs), obtained at new diagnosis, from a patient treated with antithyroid drugs. The chain links TRBV7-9 to TRBJ1-6, with D tentatively TRBD1 (5 bases). The receptor comes from a woman aged 35-65 years with Graves disease. The CDR3 loop reads CASSSGTGLRRSPLHF. CDR3 nucleotides: TGTGCCAGCAGCTCTGGTACAGGTTTACGGCGGTCACCCCTCCACTTT.